These 12 T cell receptor beta chains originate from one sample sequenced in a study of vaccination and CD4 T cells after COVID-19. The treatment was: approximately nine-day PBMC culture with coronavirus spike peptide pools or control peptides (ViraFEST assay). The Oncomine TCR Beta short-read assay was applied to DNA of cultured CD4+ T cells. MiXCR, run by TCRdb on the PCR reads, gives a single entry per CDR3 protein. The table records 15,000 to 19,000 distinct CDR3 sequences, about two fifths of them present only once. Their target antigens are unknown. The specimen comprised CD4+ T cells from blood, cultured in vitro, sampled before SARS-CoV-2 vaccination. The receptors here all came from a human donor who had recovered from COVID-19.

The J gene is TRBJ1-5, the V gene TRBV4-1; D unresolved. The V end was cut by 4 bases, the J end by 1 base, with 20 bases between. The CDR3 runs to 18 residues. Per germline, CDR1 MGHRA and CDR2 YSYEKL. CDR3 in DNA: TGCGCCAGCAGCCGAGGACCCCACAGTTTTTGGAGCAATCAGCCCCAGCATTTT. Protein sequence: CASSRGPHSFWSNQPQHF.

CDR3 DNA: TGTGCCATCAGCCCGGAGGGGATGTATGGCTACACCTTC. Its protein is CAISPEGMYGYTF. The chain uses TRBV10-3 and TRBJ1-2; a possible D gene is TRBD1 (5 bases). V lost 6 bases to trimming and J lost 5 bases, with 13 bases between them. CDR3 length equals 13 residues. The germline gives CDR1 ENHRY, CDR2 SYGVKD.

A note on this clonotype: An end of the junction does not agree with germline; a read error may underlie this. This sequence joins TRBV12-3 or TRBV12-4 and TRBJ1-5; a weak D match, TRBD1 (6 bases). This CDR3 is built from 14 residues. The CDR3 nucleotides read TGTGCCAGCAGTAGGGCCGGGGGCAAACAGCCCCAGCATTTT. This encodes CASSRAGGKQPQHF.

V gene TRBV24-1 combines with J gene TRBJ2-5; D uncertain. Trimming pared 5 bases from V and 4 bases from J, leaving 7 bases between. CDR1 is KGHDR, CDR2 SFDVKD, per germline. The CDR3 totals 12 residues. The CDR3 nucleotides read TGTGCCACCAGTGGTCCGGCAGAGACCCAGTACTTC. Its protein product is CATSGPAETQYF.

The gene calls are TRBV7-2 and TRBJ2-5; D is undetermined. The CDR3 runs to 12 residues. The V and J ends lost 5 bases and 5 bases respectively, with 9 bases between them. CDR1 SGHTA and CDR2 FQGNSA come from the germline V gene. Written as DNA, the CDR3 is TGTGCCAGCAGCGTTTTACCCGAGACCCAGTACTTC. It encodes CASSVLPETQYF. Filled out from reference TRBV7-2 and TRBJ2-5, the complete variable domain reads GAGVSQSPSNKVTEKGKDVELRCDPISGHTALYWYRQSLGQGLEFLIYFQGNSAPDKSGLPSDRFSAERTGGSVSTLTIQRTQQEDSAVYLCASSVLPETQYFGPGTRLLVL.

The chain combines TRBV11-3 with TRBJ1-1; D might be TRBD1 (6 bases). Trimming removed 2 bases from V and 0 bases from J, with 13 bases in between. This CDR3 is built from 16 residues. The germline V gene has CDR1 SGHNT and CDR2 YENEEA. The DNA of the CDR3 is TGTGCCAGCAGCTTATTCAGGGGCTCCCTGAACACTGAAGCTTTCTTT. This gives the protein CASSLFRGSLNTEAFF.

A few counts support this clonotype. The gene calls are TRBV7-8 and TRBJ2-7, with unresolved D. The germline CDR1 and CDR2 sequences are SGHVS and FQNEAQ. V lost 7 bases to trimming and J lost 6 bases, with 19 bases between them. The CDR3 is made up of 14 amino acids. DNA of the CDR3: TGTGCCAGCACGTCCCTATTTAGTACGAGCGAGCAGTACTTC. This encodes CASTSLFSTSEQYF.

The V and J genes are TRBV4-3 and TRBJ2-3; D is perhaps TRBD1 or TRBD2 (7 bases each). Germline assignment: CDR1 LGHNA and CDR2 YSLEER. The CDR3 length is 17 residues. V dropped 3 bases and J dropped 2 bases, with 18 bases sitting between them. This CDR3 reads CASSHYLGGGSTDTQYF. The CDR3 DNA sequence: TGCGCCAGCAGCCATTATTTGGGAGGGGGCTCCACAGATACGCAGTATTTT.

The genes are TRBV7-8 and TRBJ1-1; D may be TRBD1 (6 bases). The CDR3 spans 15 residues. In germline, CDR1 is SGHVS, CDR2 FQNEAQ. Trimming pared 5 bases from V and 4 bases from J, leaving 17 bases between. The CDR3: CASSVVGGGSTEAFF. In nucleotides, the CDR3 is TGTGCCAGCAGCGTCGTAGGGGGAGGGTCCACTGAAGCTTTCTTT.

The chain has TRBV7-8 and TRBJ2-7, with TRBD1 identical over 7 bases. There are 14 residues in the CDR3. Germline lookup yields CDR1 SGHVS and CDR2 FQNEAQ. J was trimmed by 4 bases and V by 1 base; bases with no gene match: 4. The CDR3, as DNA: TGTGCCAGCAGCTTAGATTTCAGGGGGTACGAGCAGTACTTC. It specifies CASSLDFRGYEQYF.

This clonotype appeared a few times. V and J are TRBV27 and TRBJ1-2; 9 nucleotides agree with TRBD1. V lost 6 bases to trimming and J lost 4 bases; unmatched junction nucleotides: 9. This CDR3 has 15 amino acids. Germline CDR1 reads MNHEY; CDR2 reads SMNVEV (reference sequence). The CDR3 here is CASSAERTGAYGYTF. Here the CDR3 DNA reads TGTGCCAGCAGCGCCGAAAGGACAGGGGCCTATGGCTACACCTTC.

This rearrangement joins TRBV5-1 to TRBJ2-7; the D is unclear. The V end was cut by 0 bases, the J end by 7 bases, with 5 bases between. The CDR3 totals 11 residues. Germline values: CDR1 SGHRS, CDR2 YFSETQ. This CDR3 is CASSLETEQYF. CDR3 DNA: TGCGCCAGCAGCTTGGAGACAGAGCAGTACTTC.